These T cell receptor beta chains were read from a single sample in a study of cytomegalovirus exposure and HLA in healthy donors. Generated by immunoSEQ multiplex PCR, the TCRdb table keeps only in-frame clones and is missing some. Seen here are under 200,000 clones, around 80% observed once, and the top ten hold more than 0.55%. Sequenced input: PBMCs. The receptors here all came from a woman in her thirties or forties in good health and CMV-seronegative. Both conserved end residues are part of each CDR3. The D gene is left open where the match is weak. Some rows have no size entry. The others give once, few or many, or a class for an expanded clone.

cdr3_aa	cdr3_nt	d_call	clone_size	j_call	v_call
CASSVGTGAWTGELFF	TGTGCCAGCAGCGTCGGGACAGGGGCTTGGACCGGGGAGCTGTTTTTT	TRBD1	.	TRBJ2-2	TRBV9
CASTLLRTYEQYF	TGTGCCAGCACCCTGTTAAGGACTTACGAGCAGTACTTC	.	.	TRBJ2-7	TRBV6-1
CASSALADQETQYF	TGTGCCAGCAGTGCACTAGCGGATCAAGAGACCCAGTACTTC	TRBD2	.	TRBJ2-5	TRBV6-1
CATSRDPRTEGGYTF	TGTGCCACCAGCAGAGATCCGCGGACAGAGGGTGGCTACACCTTC	.	.	TRBJ1-2	TRBV15
CASRLDLRGGTEAFF	TGCGCCAGCAGATTGGACCTCCGGGGGGGCACTGAAGCTTTCTTT	.	.	TRBJ1-1	TRBV5-1
CASSIGTSRHEQYF	TGTGCCAGTAGTATAGGGACTAGTCGCCACGAGCAGTACTTC	TRBD2	.	TRBJ2-7	TRBV19
CASSYDRGAGYTF	TGTGCCAGCAGTTATGACAGGGGAGCTGGCTACACCTTC	TRBD1	once	TRBJ1-2	TRBV6-5
CASSQAFGQTEAFF	TGTGCCAGCAGCCAAGCTTTTGGACAAACTGAAGCTTTCTTT	.	.	TRBJ1-1	TRBV14
CASSLGSGGRETQYF	TGCGCCAGCAGCTTGGGTAGCGGGGGCAGAGAGACCCAGTACTTC	TRBD2	.	TRBJ2-5	TRBV5-1
CASSTWDRDNEQYF	TGTGCCAGCAGCACGTGGGACAGGGACAACGAGCAGTACTTC	TRBD1	.	TRBJ2-7	TRBV9
CASSSRGQGWYGELFF	TGTGCCAGCAGCTCTAGGGGGCAGGGATGGTACGGGGAGCTGTTTTTT	TRBD1	.	TRBJ2-2	TRBV11-3
CASSVRGLAGDYEQYF	TGTGCCAGCAGCGTACGAGGGCTAGCGGGAGACTACGAGCAGTACTTC	TRBD2	.	TRBJ2-7	TRBV9
CASSLLAGFRNEQYF	TGTGCCAGCAGCTTACTAGCGGGGTTTAGGAACGAGCAGTACTTC	TRBD2	.	TRBJ2-7	TRBV7-9
CASSVSPAAGPGELFF	TGTGCCAGCAGCGTAAGCCCAGCGGCGGGGCCCGGGGAGCTGTTTTTT	.	.	TRBJ2-2	TRBV9
CASSLKGITGYTF	TGTGCCAGCAGTTTAAAGGGGATTACCGGCTACACCTTC	.	.	TRBJ1-2	TRBV27
CASSPSVLGIYEQYF	TGTGCCAGCAGCCCTAGCGTGTTAGGTATCTACGAGCAGTACTTC	.	.	TRBJ2-7	TRBV7-2
CASSLFPADNEQFF	TGTGCCAGCAGCTTATTTCCAGCGGACAATGAGCAGTTCTTC	.	.	TRBJ2-1	TRBV7-9
CATSRDDSAAWTQHF	TGTGCCACCAGCAGAGATGACAGCGCTGCTTGGACCCAGCATTTT	.	.	TRBJ1-5	TRBV15
CAISDVRGRSSYEQYF	TGTGCCATCAGTGACGTCAGGGGTCGGAGCTCCTACGAGCAGTACTTC	.	once	TRBJ2-7	TRBV10-3
CASSSTGGSYEQYF	TGTGCCAGCAGCTCGACAGGGGGGTCTTACGAGCAGTACTTC	TRBD1	.	TRBJ2-7	TRBV7-2
CASSVEAGNSYEQYF	TGTGCCAGCAGCGTAGAGGCAGGAAACTCCTACGAGCAGTACTTC	.	.	TRBJ2-7	TRBV9
CASSLGPSYEQYF	TGTGCCAGCAGCTTGGGGCCCTCCTACGAGCAGTACTTC	.	.	TRBJ2-7	TRBV7-9
CASWSGQPNTEAFF	TGCGCCAGCTGGTCGGGACAGCCGAACACTGAAGCTTTCTTT	TRBD1	few	TRBJ1-1	TRBV5-1
CSGPTSGSAPEQFF	TGCAGCGGCCCCACTAGCGGGAGCGCTCCTGAGCAGTTCTTC	TRBD2	.	TRBJ2-1	TRBV29-1
CASSFDRDNSPLHF	TGTGCCAGCAGCTTCGACAGGGATAATTCACCCCTCCACTTT	TRBD1	.	TRBJ1-6	TRBV13
CAWAQGGNTIYF	TGTGCCTGGGCGCAGGGTGGAAACACCATATATTTT	.	.	TRBJ1-3	TRBV30
CASSLGSQGNEKLFF	TGTGCCAGCAGCTTAGGAAGCCAGGGCAATGAAAAACTGTTTTTT	.	few	TRBJ1-4	TRBV7-9
CASSLAGGAETQYF	TGTGCCAGCAGCTTAGCAGGGGGCGCGGAGACCCAGTACTTC	TRBD1	.	TRBJ2-5	TRBV7-3
CASSLSRGATNEQFF	TGCGCCAGCAGCTTGAGTCGGGGGGCTACTAATGAGCAGTTCTTC	.	.	TRBJ2-1	TRBV5-1
CASRQGSGNTIYF	TGTGCCAGCCGACAGGGCTCTGGAAACACCATATATTTT	TRBD1	.	TRBJ1-3	TRBV11-3
CASSLLEDTEAFF	TGTGCCAGCAGTTTGCTTGAGGACACTGAAGCTTTCTTT	.	.	TRBJ1-1	TRBV5-4
CASSLAGGLGSRLFF	TGCGCCAGCAGCTTGGCCGGGGGGCTCGGATCTAGACTGTTTTTT	.	few	TRBJ1-4	TRBV5-1
CASSSHIAKNIQYF	TGTGCCAGCAGTTCACATATAGCCAAAAACATTCAGTACTTC	.	.	TRBJ2-4	TRBV11-1
CASSPISQGANTEAFF	TGTGCCAGCTCACCTATCTCCCAGGGGGCTAACACTGAAGCTTTCTTT	TRBD1	.	TRBJ1-1	TRBV18
CASNVGAPNTEAFF	TGTGCCAGCAATGTGGGAGCTCCAAACACTGAAGCTTTCTTT	.	.	TRBJ1-1	TRBV9
CASSQEPAGGETQYF	TGCGCCAGCAGCCAAGAACCAGCGGGAGGGGAGACCCAGTACTTC	TRBD2	.	TRBJ2-5	TRBV4-3
CASSYEKFREQYF	TGTGCCAGCAGTTACGAGAAATTCCGCGAGCAGTACTTC	.	.	TRBJ2-7	TRBV27